The TCR beta chain under discussion was sequenced for a study of shared clonotypes between healthy human individuals. TCRdb's table, derived via immunoSEQ multiplex PCR, lists solely in-frame clones and lacks some. The sample shows approximately 530,000 clones, approximately 95% of them seen only once. Trimming removed 8 bases from V and 3 bases from J, with 11 bases in between. The CDR3 runs 11 residues. Germline V gene data show CDR1 as SQVTM and CDR2 as ANQGSEA. This clone was found a few times. All the donors were Caucasian adults who lived in Nashville, Tennessee. Sequencing used naive CD4+ T cells sorted from blood. Subset of the sample: CD45RA+ positively selected. The rearrangement joins TRBV29-1 to TRBJ2-7, with D maybe TRBD1 (7 bases). The sequence was collected from a young woman in good health. The CDR3 DNA reads as TGCAGCACAGGGGAGGTCTACGAGCAGTACTTC. It yields the protein CSTGEVYEQYF.